The 3 T cell receptor beta chains below come from one sample, sequenced in a study of T-cell reconstitution after alpha-beta-depleted transplantation in children. Unique molecular identifiers featured in how the TCRbeta library was prepared. TCRdb reanalysed the PCR reads using MiXCR and keeps one entry per CDR3 protein. Of a few hundred thousand distinct CDR3 sequences in the sample, 11% were seen once. The sample here was PBMCs from the stem cell graft donor, taken from the stem cell graft. The receptors come from a human donor who donated a stem cell graft to a child with acute myeloid leukemia.

The V gene is TRBV15, the J gene TRBJ1-1; 10 nucleotides align to TRBD1. V trimming: 5 bases; J trimming: 5 bases; junction bases outside the gene matches: 8. The CDR3 is made up of 15 amino acids. Per the germline V gene, CDR1 is LNHNV and CDR2 is YYDKDF (reference sequence). CDR3 loop: CATSSGTGVRTEAFF. Written as DNA, the CDR3 is TGTGCCACCAGCTCCGGGACAGGGGTAAGGACTGAAGCTTTCTTT.

V and J are TRBV7-9 and TRBJ1-4; 8 bases line up with TRBD1. Germline CDR1 SEHNR, CDR2 FQNEAQ (reference sequence). With V trimmed by 5 bases and J by 5 bases, 7 bases remained unmatched. CDR3 length: 15 residues. CDR3 sequence reads: CASSPFGDRNEKLFF. CDR3 DNA: TGTGCCAGCAGCCCCTTCGGGGACAGGAATGAAAAACTGTTTTTT.

This clonotype turned up a few times. This rearrangement joins TRBV29-1 to TRBJ1-4, with a possible D match to TRBD1 (6 bases). This CDR3 spans 12 amino acids. CDR1 is SQVTM, CDR2 ANQGSEA, per germline. V lost 5 bases to trimming and J lost 15 bases, with 19 bases between them. The CDR3 region has the DNA TGCAGCGTTACACAGGGTTCGGTGAGGATGTTTTTT. Amino acid sequence: CSVTQGSVRMFF.